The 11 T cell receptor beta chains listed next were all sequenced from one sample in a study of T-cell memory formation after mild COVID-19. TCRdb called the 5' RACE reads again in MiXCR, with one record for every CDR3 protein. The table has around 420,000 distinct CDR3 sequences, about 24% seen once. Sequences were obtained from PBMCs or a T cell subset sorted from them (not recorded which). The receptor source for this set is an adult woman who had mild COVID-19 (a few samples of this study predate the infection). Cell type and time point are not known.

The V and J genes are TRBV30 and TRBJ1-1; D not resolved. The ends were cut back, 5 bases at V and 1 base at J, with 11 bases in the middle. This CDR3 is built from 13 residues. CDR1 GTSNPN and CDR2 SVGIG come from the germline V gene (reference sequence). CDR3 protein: CAWERVPNTEAFF. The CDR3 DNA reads TGTGCCTGGGAGAGGGTACCGAACACTGAAGCTTTCTTT.

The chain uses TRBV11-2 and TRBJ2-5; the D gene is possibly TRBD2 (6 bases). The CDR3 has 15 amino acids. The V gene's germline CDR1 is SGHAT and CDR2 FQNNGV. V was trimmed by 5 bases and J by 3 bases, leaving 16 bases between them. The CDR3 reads CASSRILGGKETQYF. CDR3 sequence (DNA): TGTGCCAGCAGCCGAATTCTTGGGGGGAAAGAGACCCAGTACTTC.

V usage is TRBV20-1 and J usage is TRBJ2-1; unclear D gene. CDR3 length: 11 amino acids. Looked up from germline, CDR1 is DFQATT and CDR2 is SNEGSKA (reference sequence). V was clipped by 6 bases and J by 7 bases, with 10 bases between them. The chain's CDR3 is CSAQMGNEQFF. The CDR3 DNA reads TGCAGTGCACAGATGGGGAATGAGCAGTTCTTC.

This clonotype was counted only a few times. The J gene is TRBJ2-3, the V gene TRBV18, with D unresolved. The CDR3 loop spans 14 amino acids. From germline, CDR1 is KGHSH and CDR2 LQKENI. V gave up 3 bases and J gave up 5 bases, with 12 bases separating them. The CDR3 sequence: CASSPSGGLDTQYF. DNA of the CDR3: TGTGCCAGCTCACCCTCGGGTGGGTTAGATACGCAGTATTTT. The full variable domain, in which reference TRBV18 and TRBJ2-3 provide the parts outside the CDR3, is NAGVMQNPRHLVRRRGQEARLRCSPMKGHSHVYWYRQLPEEGLKFMVYLQKENIIDESGMPKERFSAEFPKEGPSILRIQQVVRGDSAAYFCASSPSGGLDTQYFGPGTRLTVL.

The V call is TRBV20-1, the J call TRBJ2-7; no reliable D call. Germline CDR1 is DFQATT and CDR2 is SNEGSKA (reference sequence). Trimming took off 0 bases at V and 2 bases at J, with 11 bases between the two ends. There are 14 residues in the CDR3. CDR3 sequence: CSARDPFEAYEQYF. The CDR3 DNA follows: TGCAGTGCTAGAGATCCCTTTGAAGCCTACGAGCAGTACTTC.

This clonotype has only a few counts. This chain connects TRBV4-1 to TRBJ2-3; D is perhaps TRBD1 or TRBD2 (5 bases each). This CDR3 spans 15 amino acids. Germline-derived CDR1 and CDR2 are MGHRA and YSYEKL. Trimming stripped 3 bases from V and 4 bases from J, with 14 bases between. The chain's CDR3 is CASSQGEYAADTQYF. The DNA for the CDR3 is TGCGCCAGCAGCCAGGGGGAGTATGCGGCAGATACGCAGTATTTT.

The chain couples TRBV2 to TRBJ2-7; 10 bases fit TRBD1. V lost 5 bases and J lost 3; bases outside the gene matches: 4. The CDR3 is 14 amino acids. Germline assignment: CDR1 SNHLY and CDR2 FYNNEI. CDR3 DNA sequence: TGTGCCAGCAGTCACGGGACAGGGGACTACGAGCAGTACTTC. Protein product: CASSHGTGDYEQYF.

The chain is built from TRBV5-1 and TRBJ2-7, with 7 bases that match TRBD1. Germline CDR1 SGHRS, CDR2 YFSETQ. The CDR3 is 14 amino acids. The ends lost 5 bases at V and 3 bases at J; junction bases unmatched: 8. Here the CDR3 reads CASRMEGGNYEQYF. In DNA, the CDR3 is TGCGCCAGCAGAATGGAAGGGGGCAACTACGAGCAGTACTTC. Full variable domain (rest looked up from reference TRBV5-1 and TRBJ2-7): KAGVTQTPRYLIKTRGQQVTLSCSPISGHRSVSWYQQTPGQGLQFLFEYFSETQRNKGNFPGRFSGRQFSNSRSEMNVSTLELGDSALYLCASRMEGGNYEQYFGPGTRLTVT.

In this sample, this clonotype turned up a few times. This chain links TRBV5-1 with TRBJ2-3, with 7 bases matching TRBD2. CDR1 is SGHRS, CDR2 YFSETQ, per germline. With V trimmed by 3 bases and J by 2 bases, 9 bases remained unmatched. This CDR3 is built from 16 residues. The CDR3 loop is CASSSRVAGLTDTQYF. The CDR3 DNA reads TGCGCCAGCAGCTCGCGGGTAGCGGGTCTCACAGATACGCAGTATTTT.

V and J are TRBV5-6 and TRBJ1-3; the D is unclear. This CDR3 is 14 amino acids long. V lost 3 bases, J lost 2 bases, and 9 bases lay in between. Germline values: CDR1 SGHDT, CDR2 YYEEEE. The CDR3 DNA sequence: TGTGCCAGCAGCTCCTATTTACCTGGAAACACCATATATTTT. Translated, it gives CASSSYLPGNTIYF.

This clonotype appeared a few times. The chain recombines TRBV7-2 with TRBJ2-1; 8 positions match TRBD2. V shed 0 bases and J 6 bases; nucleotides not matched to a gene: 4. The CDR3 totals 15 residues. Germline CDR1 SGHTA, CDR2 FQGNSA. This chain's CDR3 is CASSLALAGGNEQFF. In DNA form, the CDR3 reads TGTGCCAGCAGCTTAGCGCTGGCGGGAGGCAATGAGCAGTTCTTC.